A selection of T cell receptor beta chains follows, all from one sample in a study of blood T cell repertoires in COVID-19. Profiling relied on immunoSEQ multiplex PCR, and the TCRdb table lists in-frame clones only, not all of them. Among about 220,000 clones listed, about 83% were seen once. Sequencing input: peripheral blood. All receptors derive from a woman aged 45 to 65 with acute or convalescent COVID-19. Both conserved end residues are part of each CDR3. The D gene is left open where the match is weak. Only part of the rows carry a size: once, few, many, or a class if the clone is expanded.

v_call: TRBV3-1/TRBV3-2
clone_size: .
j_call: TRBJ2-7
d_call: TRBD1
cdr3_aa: CASSLKGAVGEQYF
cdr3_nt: TGTGCCAGCAGCCTAAAGGGGGCCGTCGGCGAGCAGTACTTC

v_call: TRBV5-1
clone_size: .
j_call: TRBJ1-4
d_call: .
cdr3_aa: CASSLLSTNEKLFF
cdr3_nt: TGCGCCAGCAGCTTGTTATCGACTAATGAAAAACTGTTTTTT

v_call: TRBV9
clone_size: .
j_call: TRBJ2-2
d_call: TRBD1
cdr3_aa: CASEGQADTGELFF
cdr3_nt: TGTGCCAGCGAGGGACAGGCCGACACCGGGGAGCTGTTTTTT

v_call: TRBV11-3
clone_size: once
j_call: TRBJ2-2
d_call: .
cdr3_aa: CASSKRGQGWNTGELFF
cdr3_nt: TGTGCCAGCAGCAAGAGAGGGCAGGGGTGGAACACCGGGGAGCTGTTTTTT

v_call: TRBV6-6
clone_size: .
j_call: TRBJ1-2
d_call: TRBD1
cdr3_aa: CASSLDRGYGYTF
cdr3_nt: TGTGCCAGCAGTCTTGACAGGGGTTATGGCTACACCTTC

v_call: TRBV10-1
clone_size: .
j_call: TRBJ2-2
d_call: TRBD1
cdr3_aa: CASGTGESGELFF
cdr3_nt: TGCGCCTCCGGGACAGGGGAAAGCGGGGAGCTGTTTTTT

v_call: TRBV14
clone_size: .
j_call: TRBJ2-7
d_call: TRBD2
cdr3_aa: CASSSLAGASHEQYF
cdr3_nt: TGTGCCAGCAGCTCACTAGCGGGAGCATCCCACGAGCAGTACTTC

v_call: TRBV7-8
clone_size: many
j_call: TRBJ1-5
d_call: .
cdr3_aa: CASSLARGEQPQHF
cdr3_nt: TGTGCCAGCAGCTTAGCTCGGGGGGAGCAGCCCCAGCATTTT

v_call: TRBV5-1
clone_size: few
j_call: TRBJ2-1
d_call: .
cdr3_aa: CASSRGRGDNEQFF
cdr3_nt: TGCGCCAGCAGCCGAGGGCGGGGAGACAATGAGCAGTTCTTC

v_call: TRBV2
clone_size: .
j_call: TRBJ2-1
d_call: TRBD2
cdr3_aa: CASSLSGSRGEQFF
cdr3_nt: TGTGCCAGTTCCTTGAGCGGGAGCCGTGGGGAGCAGTTCTTC

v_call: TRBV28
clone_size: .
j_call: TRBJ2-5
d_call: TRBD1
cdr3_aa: CASSSPGGMETQYF
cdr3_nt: TGTGCCAGCAGTTCCCCAGGGGGCATGGAGACCCAGTACTTC

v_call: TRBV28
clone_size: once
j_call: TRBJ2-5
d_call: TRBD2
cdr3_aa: CASSFGLGETQYF
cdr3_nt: TGTGCCAGCAGTTTTGGACTAGGGGAGACCCAGTACTTC

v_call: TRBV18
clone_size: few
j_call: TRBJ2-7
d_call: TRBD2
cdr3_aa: CASSTTSGSGYEQYF
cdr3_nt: TGTGCCAGCTCAACGACTAGCGGGAGCGGCTACGAGCAGTACTTC

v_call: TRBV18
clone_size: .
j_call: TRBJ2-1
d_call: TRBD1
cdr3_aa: CASSTTGGGGYNEQFF
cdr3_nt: TGTGCCAGCTCCACGACAGGGGGCGGGGGCTACAATGAGCAGTTCTTC

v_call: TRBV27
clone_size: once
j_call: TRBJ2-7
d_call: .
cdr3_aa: CASTPNEGTTYEQYF
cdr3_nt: TGTGCCAGCACCCCAAACGAGGGAACAACCTACGAGCAGTACTTC